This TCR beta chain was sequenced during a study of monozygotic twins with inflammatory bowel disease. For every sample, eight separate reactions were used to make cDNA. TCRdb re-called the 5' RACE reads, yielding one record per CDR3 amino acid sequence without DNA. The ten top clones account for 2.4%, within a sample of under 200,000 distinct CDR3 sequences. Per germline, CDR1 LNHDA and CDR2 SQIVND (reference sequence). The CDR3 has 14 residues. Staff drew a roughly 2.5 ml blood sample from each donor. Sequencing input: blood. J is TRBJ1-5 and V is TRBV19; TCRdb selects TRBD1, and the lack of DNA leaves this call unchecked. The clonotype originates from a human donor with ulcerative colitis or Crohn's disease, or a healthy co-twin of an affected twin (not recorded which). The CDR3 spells CASQRDVSNQPQHF.